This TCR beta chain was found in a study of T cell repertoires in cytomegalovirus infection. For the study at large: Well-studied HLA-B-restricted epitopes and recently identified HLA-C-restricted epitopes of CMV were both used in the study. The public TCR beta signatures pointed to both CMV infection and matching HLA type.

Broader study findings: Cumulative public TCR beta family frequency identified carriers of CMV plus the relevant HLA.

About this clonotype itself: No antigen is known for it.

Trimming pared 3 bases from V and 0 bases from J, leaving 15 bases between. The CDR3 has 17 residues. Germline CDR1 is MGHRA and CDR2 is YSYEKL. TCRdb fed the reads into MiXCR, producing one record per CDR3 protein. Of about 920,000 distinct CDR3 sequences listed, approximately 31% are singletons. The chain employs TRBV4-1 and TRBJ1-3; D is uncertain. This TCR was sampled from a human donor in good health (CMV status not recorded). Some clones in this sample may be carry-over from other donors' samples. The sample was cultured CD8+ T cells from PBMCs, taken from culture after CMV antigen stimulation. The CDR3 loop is CASSHFVDVDSGNTIYF. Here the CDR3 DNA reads TGCGCCAGCAGCCACTTTGTGGACGTTGACTCTGGAAACACCATATATTTT.